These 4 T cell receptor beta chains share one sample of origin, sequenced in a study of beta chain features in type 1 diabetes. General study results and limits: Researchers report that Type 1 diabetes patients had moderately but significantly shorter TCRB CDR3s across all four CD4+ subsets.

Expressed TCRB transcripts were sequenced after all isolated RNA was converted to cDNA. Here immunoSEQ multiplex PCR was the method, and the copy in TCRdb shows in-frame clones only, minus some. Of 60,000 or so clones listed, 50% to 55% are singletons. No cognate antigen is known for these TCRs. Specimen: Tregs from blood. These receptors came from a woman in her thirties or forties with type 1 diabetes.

The CDR3 loop reads CASSSRDRSFQETQYF. In DNA, the CDR3 is TGTGCCAGCAGTTCTCGGGACAGGAGTTTCCAAGAGACCCAGTACTTC. V is TRBV2 and J is TRBJ2-5, with TRBD1 identical over 8 bases. With 5 bases clipped from V and 1 base from J, the junction kept 9 bases outside the gene matches. CDR1 SNHLY and CDR2 FYNNEI come from the germline V gene. The length of the CDR3 is 16 residues.

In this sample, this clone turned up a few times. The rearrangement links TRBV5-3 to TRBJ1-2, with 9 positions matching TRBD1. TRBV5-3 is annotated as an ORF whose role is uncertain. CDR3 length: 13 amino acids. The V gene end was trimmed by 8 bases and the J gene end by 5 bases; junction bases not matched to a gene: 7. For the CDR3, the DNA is TGTGCCAGCAGCCCGACAGGGGGATATGGCTACACCTTC. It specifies CASSPTGGYGYTF.

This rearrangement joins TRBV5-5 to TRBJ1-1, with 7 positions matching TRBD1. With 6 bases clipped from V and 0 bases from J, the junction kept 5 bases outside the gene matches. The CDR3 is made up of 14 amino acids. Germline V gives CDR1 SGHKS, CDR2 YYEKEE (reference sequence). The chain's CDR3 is CASMLTGVNTEAFF. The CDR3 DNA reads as TGTGCCAGCATGCTAACAGGGGTGAACACTGAAGCTTTCTTT.

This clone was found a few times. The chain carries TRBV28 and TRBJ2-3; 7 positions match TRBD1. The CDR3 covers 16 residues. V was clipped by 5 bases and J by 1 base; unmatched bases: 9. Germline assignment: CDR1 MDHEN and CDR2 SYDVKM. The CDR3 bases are TGTGCCAGCAGTCACTCTTCCGGGACAGGCACAGATACGCAGTATTTT. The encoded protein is CASSHSSGTGTDTQYF.